This TCR beta chain was captured in a study of CD8 T cells in ankylosing spondylitis. General study results and limits: Seemingly distinctive of ankylosing spondylitis blood was a TCR beta motif formed by eight highly homologous variants.

With regard to this clonotype: Its antigen is as yet unknown.

TCRdb reprocessed the 5' RACE reads with MiXCR, giving one entry per CDR3 protein. The data show 390,000 or so distinct CDR3 sequences, around 22% seen once. The sequence was obtained from a male donor with ankylosing spondylitis. The material sequenced was blood, either unsorted or a sorted T cell fraction (not recorded which).

The CDR3 reads CATSREPGAGANVLTF. In nucleotides, the CDR3 is TGTGCCACCAGCAGAGAGCCAGGGGCTGGGGCCAACGTCCTGACTTTC. The chain carries TRBV15 and TRBJ2-6, with D possibly matching TRBD1 (6 bases). The germline V gene encodes CDR1 LNHNV and CDR2 YYDKDF (reference sequence). The CDR3 consists of 16 residues. V lost 0 bases and J lost 2, with 8 bases in between.